This T cell receptor beta chain was recorded in a study of blood T cell repertoires in COVID-19. Looking at the study overall: Sites across the United States, Italy and Spain contributed samples from acute and convalescent COVID-19. Nucleic acid was either cDNA or gDNA, and it came from T cells, B-cell-depleted T cells, or PBMCs.

Germline V gene data show CDR1 as SGDLS and CDR2 as YYNGEE. With V trimmed by 0 bases and J by 4 bases, 14 bases remained unmatched. The CDR3 loop spans 19 amino acids. Methods used by the authors: Nucleated cell counts were estimated from reference gene primer amplification. Here immunoSEQ multiplex PCR was the method, and the copy in TCRdb shows in-frame clones only, minus some. V and J calls and clone size are as listed in that table; D and trimming were resolved from the DNA. The repertoire consists of fewer than 250,000 clones, with 85% to 90% occurring once and the leading ten covering around 2.2%.

V is TRBV9 and J is TRBJ2-3, with 10 bases identical to TRBD2. The clonotype comes from a woman aged 50 to 60 with acute or convalescent COVID-19. Sequenced input: peripheral blood. The CDR3 loop reads CASSVEDRSSGGGPDTQYF. The CDR3 bases are TGTGCCAGCAGCGTAGAAGATCGGTCTAGCGGGGGAGGGCCAGATACGCAGTATTTT.